Listed here are 2 T cell receptor beta chains from one sample, sequenced in a study of Ad26.COV2.S vaccination and SARS-CoV-2 variants. The repertoire was sequenced with immunoSEQ multiplex PCR; TCRdb's copy has only in-frame clones and lacks some. Of roughly 100,000 clones listed, around three quarters are singletons. The sample consisted of peripheral blood, taken after recovery from COVID-19. The receptors originated from a human donor who had recovered from COVID-19.

This clone was seen a handful of times. V usage is TRBV6-2 or TRBV6-3 and J usage is TRBJ2-1; 8 bases align to TRBD2. The V gene's germline CDR1 is MNHEY and CDR2 SVGEGT. The CDR3 sequence is 14 residues long. V was pared by 4 bases and J by 6 bases, with 5 bases of the junction left unmatched. DNA for the CDR3: TGTGCCAGCAGTTCGGGGGGGCCGGTCAATGAGCAGTTCTTC. Translated: CASSSGGPVNEQFF.

The chain employs TRBV7-9 and TRBJ1-6; TRBD1 agrees at 7 bases. The CDR3 is 14 amino acids. Germline values: CDR1 SEHNR, CDR2 FQNEAQ (reference sequence). The V gene end was trimmed by 3 bases and the J gene end by 9 bases; junction bases not matched to a gene: 5. CDR3 nucleotides: TGTGCCAGCAGCTTGACAGGGAGGACTTCACCCCTCCACTTT. Its translation: CASSLTGRTSPLHF. The complete variable domain, with remaining parts taken from reference TRBV7-9 and TRBJ1-6, reads DTGVSQNPRHKITKRGQNVTFRCDPISEHNRLYWYRQTLGQGPEFLTYFQNEAQLEKSRLLSDRFSAERPKGSFSTLEIQRTEQGDSAMYLCASSLTGRTSPLHFGNGTRLTVT.